This T cell receptor beta chain was obtained from a study of response to subunit inactivated influenza vaccine. MiXCR was run by TCRdb on the RT-PCR reads, yielding one entry per CDR3 protein. This table holds hundreds of thousands of distinct CDR3 sequences, around 11% found once. This clonotype has only a few counts. What it binds is not known. Broader study findings: It was suggested by the authors that few new T cells are recruited by each seasonal influenza vaccination.

Germline V lookup: CDR1 LGHNA, CDR2 YNFKEQ. V dropped 4 bases and J dropped 5; count of bases not matched to a gene: 4. There are 15 residues in the CDR3. The chain combines TRBV4-2 with TRBJ2-1; 11 nucleotides line up with TRBD2. This receptor was obtained from a man aged 45-60 years who received an inactivated influenza vaccine. The source was PBMCs from blood, collected on the day of vaccination. CDR3 nucleotide sequence: TGTGCCAGCAGCCGACTAGCGGGACGAAACAATGAGCAGTTCTTC. Protein product: CASSRLAGRNNEQFF.